This T cell receptor beta chain was sequenced during a study of T cells in tuberculosis. The wider study: T cells were selected with CD1B tetramers loaded with glucose monomycolate.

General study findings and limits: Smaller distances to GMM-specific TCRs suggested their expansion in active tuberculosis.

Here immunoSEQ multiplex PCR was the method, and the copy in TCRdb shows in-frame clones only, minus some. The sample has 47,000 or so clones; about 95% are singletons. Deletions cut 4 bases from V and 5 bases from J, with 17 bases between. Germline V gene lookup returns CDR1 SGHDN and CDR2 FVKESK. The CDR3 spans 15 residues. Time point in this sample: new active TB diagnosis, blood taken before or within 7 days of starting treatment. On average approximately 100,000 T cells per donor were immunosequenced. Details on this clone: Antigen specificity is unknown.

The rearrangement uses TRBV14 and TRBJ1-2; D possibly corresponds to TRBD1 (6 bases). The clonotype originates from an adult with tuberculosis. The source material was PBMCs, sampled at tuberculosis diagnosis. The CDR3: CASSPRTATPYGYTF. The CDR3 nucleotides read TGTGCCAGCAGCCCCCGGACAGCGACTCCGTATGGCTACACCTTC.